This T cell receptor beta chain is drawn from a study of blood T cells in healthy people across ages. Study-wide results and limits: Older age coincided with a roughly linear decline in TCR beta diversity per million T cells.

This clonotype was seen more than once but under ten times. Its antigen is unknown. V lost 3 bases and J lost 5; bases outside the gene matches: 5. CDR3 size: 15 residues. The germline CDR1 and CDR2 sequences are SGHTA and FQGNSA. Together with a sample-barcoded 5' primer, a J-beta primer mix was included in a second PCR lasting about 7 to 11 cycles. MiXCR was run by TCRdb on the 5' RACE reads, yielding one entry per CDR3 protein. Found here are roughly 1,500,000 distinct CDR3 sequences, 35% to 45% of them singletons; the top ten hold 6.5% to 10%. Sequencing used blood. This clonotype originated in a woman aged 18-29 years in good health. The V call is TRBV7-2, the J call TRBJ2-3, with 10 bases aligning to TRBD2. CDR3 sequence reads: CASSFKAGGVDTQYF. The CDR3 DNA sequence: TGTGCCAGCAGCTTCAAAGCGGGGGGGGTAGATACGCAGTATTTT.